This note documents a single T cell receptor beta chain sequence. Its antigen remains unidentified. It has no much larger one-base neighbor in the sample; base qualities were not kept. The sample's time point, from its label and the paper: baseline before first vaccination. Taken with the paper, the label for treatment or condition translates to: meningococcal conjugate vaccine given as trial control. Vaccinee samples came from UK trials COV001 and COV002, including a single-blind randomized controlled phase 2/3 trial of AZD1222 (ChAdOx1 nCoV-19) in healthy adults. Trial participant PBMC samples were collected at day 0 and day 28 after the second dose for TCRbeta chain sequencing. The CDR1 and CDR2 encoded by the germline V gene are SGHNT and YENEEA. Trimming at the junction amounts to 4 bases on V and 2 bases on J, and the germline ends lie 11 bases apart. From the cysteine through the phenylalanine, the CDR3 covers 14 amino acids. Just the 42-base CDR3 DNA is kept, in frame starting at base 1.

The data were obtained in a study of T cell responses to AZD1222 COVID-19 vaccine (TCRdb year 2021). About the study as a whole: A total of 233 trial participants underwent TCR sequencing, of whom 207 received two doses of AZD1222 and some 26 received two doses of the MenACWY control vaccine. Trial participants were enrolled by age into 18-55, 56-69 and 70-plus year subgroups, with roughly 150, 30 and 60 TCR-sequenced participants respectively. Here is what the overall study found, with its caveats: Epitopes outside the regions mutated in the B.1.351 and B.1.1.7 variants were reportedly recognized by nearly half of the unique spike-specific TCRs. The 56-69-year group was small, and its depth increase did not reach significance, likely because of low power. No day 14 peak-response samples were available, so repertoires were characterized only after the peak T cell response. The whole spike protein was spanned by vaccine-associated CD4 TCRs, and dominant responses were seen in regions 160-218 and 743-854. Conclusions about previously exposed vaccinees are limited, since just five to seven AZD1222 recipients were seropositive for SARS-CoV-2 at baseline. Participants were mostly white British, with more females than males. The authors suggested clonal diversity may have been underestimated. Spike-specific TCR breadth and depth rose significantly after two AZD1222 doses compared with day 0 and with MenACWY recipients.

The CDR3 regions of human TCRbeta chains were analyzed by immunosequencing. The study's own analysis went as follows. TCRs in the repertoires were compared against a reference library of SARS-CoV-2-specific TCRs that had been generated with the MIRA antigen-specificity platform. Breadth meant the fraction of unique TCRs that were SARS-CoV-2-associated, whereas depth meant the fraction of total T cells that were SARS-CoV-2-associated. Each spike-specific TCR was assigned to its reactive spike region and to a CD4 or CD8 class using the MIRA data. Log10-transformed breadth and depth values were compared by one-way ANOVA with Sidak's multiple comparisons tests. TCRdb provides this immuneACCESS table in a form limited to in-frame rearrangements. Some clones are lacking; in checked studies, under half of them reflect an unresolved V gene, and why the rest are absent is not known. The V and J calls and clone size are taken from that table; D and trimming were inferred from the DNA. Counted in this sample were 120,000 or so clones; about nine tenths of them appeared once. 4.4% of the sample belongs to the ten largest clones.

The TCR originated in an adult in good health. The material was peripheral blood, obtained on day 0 of MenACWY control vaccination. The V gene is TRBV11-3 and the J gene is TRBJ1-1; no confident D gene assignment can be made. The sequence in DNA is TGTGCCAGCAGCTATTCCGGGATTAACACTGAAGCTTTCTTT. This is translated as CASSYSGINTEAFF. This CDR3, with the reference TRBV11-3 and TRBJ1-1 proteins standing in past its ends, gives the full variable domain EAGVVQSPRYKIIEKKQPVAFWCNPISGHNTLYWYLQNLGQGPELLIRYENEEAVDDSQLPKDRFSAERLKGVDSTLKIQPAELGDSAVYLCASSYSGINTEAFFGQGTRLTVV.